This is a list of T cell receptor beta chains from one sample in a study of response to subunit inactivated influenza vaccine. TCRdb redid the calling of the RT-PCR reads with MiXCR, one entry per CDR3 protein. The repertoire consists of 590,000 or so distinct CDR3 sequences, with 11% to 15% occurring once and the leading ten covering roughly 7.6%. The specimen comprised PBMCs from blood, sampled around 14 days before vaccination. The receptors derive from a man aged 45-60 years who received an inactivated influenza vaccine. Both conserved end residues are part of each CDR3. Each record gives: J gene, V gene, CDR3 length, CDR3 protein.

>TRBJ1-1|TRBV5-1|16
CASSLGGNSAVTEAFF
>TRBJ2-1|TRBV6-1|11
CASSDPPEQFF
>TRBJ2-1|TRBV14|16
CASSQVGSGSAGEQFF
>TRBJ2-3|TRBV12-3/TRBV12-4|15
CASSPSREITDTQYF
>TRBJ1-2|TRBV5-1|14
CASRNGQGASGYTF
>TRBJ2-2|TRBV6-5|16
CASSSRSIAAAGELFF
>TRBJ2-7|TRBV7-9|16
CASSLWGWTASYEQYF
>TRBJ1-1|TRBV5-1|14
CASRWDRRNTEAFF
>TRBJ2-3|TRBV20-1|18
CSARGIRDGASSTDTQYF
>TRBJ1-1|TRBV5-1|14
CASSLDGMNTEAFF
>TRBJ1-4|TRBV4-3|16
CASTQAPSGIQEKLFF
>TRBJ2-7|TRBV5-5|13
CASSRQGQYEQYF
>TRBJ2-7|TRBV27|14
CASSFQASAYEQYF
>TRBJ1-1|TRBV7-9|12
CATEAGDTEAFF
>TRBJ2-7|TRBV6-2/TRBV6-3|15
CASRSQMTGWYEQYF
>TRBJ2-5|TRBV20-1|15
CSARTSGGTQETQYF
>TRBJ2-3|TRBV29-1|12
CSVGGGSDTQYF
>TRBJ1-6|TRBV4-2|17
CASSRILNRDRNSPLHF
>TRBJ2-1|TRBV11-3|15
CASSLVGGIGNEQFF
>TRBJ2-5|TRBV29-1|11
CSVRRGETQYF
>TRBJ2-7|TRBV18|16
CASSPRQGGIPYEQYF
>TRBJ2-1|TRBV20-1|14
CSAKGTGGFNEQFF
>TRBJ2-3|TRBV27|16
CASNPGGPRVIYTQYF
>TRBJ2-2|TRBV6-2/TRBV6-3|17
CASSPPRLGGNTGELFF